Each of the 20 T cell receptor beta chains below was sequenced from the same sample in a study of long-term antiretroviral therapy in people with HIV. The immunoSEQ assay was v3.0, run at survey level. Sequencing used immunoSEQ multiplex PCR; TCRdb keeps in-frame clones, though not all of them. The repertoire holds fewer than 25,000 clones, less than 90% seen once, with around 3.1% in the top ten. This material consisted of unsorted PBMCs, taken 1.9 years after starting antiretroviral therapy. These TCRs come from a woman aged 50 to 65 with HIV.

The CDR3 DNA is TGCGCCAGCAGCCAAGTAGGGGGGTACAATCAGCCCCAGCATTTT. Translated: CASSQVGGYNQPQHF. The V and J genes are TRBV4-1 and TRBJ1-5; D possibly corresponds to TRBD1 (6 bases). Per the germline V gene, CDR1 is MGHRA and CDR2 is YSYEKL. The CDR3 covers 15 residues. V dropped 1 base and J dropped 3 bases, with 10 bases sitting between them.

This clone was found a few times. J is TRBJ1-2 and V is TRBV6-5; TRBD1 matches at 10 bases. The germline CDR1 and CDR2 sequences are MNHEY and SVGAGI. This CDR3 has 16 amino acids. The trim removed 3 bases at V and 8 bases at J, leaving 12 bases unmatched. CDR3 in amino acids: CASSYDGTGVSHGYTF. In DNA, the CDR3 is TGTGCCAGCAGTTATGACGGGACAGGGGTTTCTCACGGCTACACCTTC.

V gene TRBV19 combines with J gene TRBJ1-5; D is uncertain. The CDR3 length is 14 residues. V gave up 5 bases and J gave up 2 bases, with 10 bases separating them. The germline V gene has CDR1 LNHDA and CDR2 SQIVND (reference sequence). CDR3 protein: CASSPPGGNQPQHF. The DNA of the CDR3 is TGTGCCAGTAGTCCCCCGGGAGGCAATCAGCCCCAGCATTTT. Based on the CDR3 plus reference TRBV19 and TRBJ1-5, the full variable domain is DGGITQSPKYLFRKEGQNVTLSCEQNLNHDAMYWYRQDPGQGLRLIYYSQIVNDFQKGDIAEGYSVSREKKESFPLTVTSAQKNPTAFYLCASSPPGGNQPQHFGDGTRLSIL.

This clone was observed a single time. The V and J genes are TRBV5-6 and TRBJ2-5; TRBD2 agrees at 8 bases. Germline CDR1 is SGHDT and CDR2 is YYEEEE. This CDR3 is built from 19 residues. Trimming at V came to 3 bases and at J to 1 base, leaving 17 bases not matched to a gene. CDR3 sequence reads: CASSSGLGRNRYTQETQYF. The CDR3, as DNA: TGTGCCAGCAGCTCGGGACTAGGCAGAAACAGGTACACCCAAGAGACCCAGTACTTC.

DNA for the CDR3: TGTGCCAGCAGCGCTTACGGTCAGATGAACACTGAAGCTTTCTTT. This translates into CASSAYGQMNTEAFF. The chain carries TRBV7-7 and TRBJ1-1; D uncertain. V lost 5 bases to trimming and J lost 0 bases, with 13 bases between them. Germline CDR1 and CDR2: SSHAT and FNYEAQ (reference sequence). CDR3 size: 15 residues.

The CDR3 sequence is CASSPGPAYGYTF. For the CDR3, the DNA is TGTGCCAGCAGTCCCGGACCAGCCTATGGCTACACCTTC. The chain recombines TRBV28 with TRBJ1-2; D call uncertain. Germline V CDR1 and CDR2: MDHEN, SYDVKM. This CDR3 is 13 amino acids long. V lost 5 bases and J 4 bases, leaving 11 bases between the germline ends.

The CDR3 DNA reads as TGTGCCAGCAGCTTCTATGGAGAGCAGTACTTC. Amino acid sequence: CASSFYGEQYF. V and J are TRBV7-2 and TRBJ2-7; D gene unclear. Trimming shortened V by 3 bases and J by 7 bases, and 7 bases separated the two germline ends. The CDR3 is 11 residues long. Per the germline V gene, CDR1 is SGHTA and CDR2 is FQGNSA.

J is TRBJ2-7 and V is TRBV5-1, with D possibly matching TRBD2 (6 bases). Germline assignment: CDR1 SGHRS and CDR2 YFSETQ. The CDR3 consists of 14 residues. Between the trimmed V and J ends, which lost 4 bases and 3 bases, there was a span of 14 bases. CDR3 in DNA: TGCGCCAGCAGCGCGGGACTTTCCTTCTACGAGCAGTACTTC. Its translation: CASSAGLSFYEQYF.

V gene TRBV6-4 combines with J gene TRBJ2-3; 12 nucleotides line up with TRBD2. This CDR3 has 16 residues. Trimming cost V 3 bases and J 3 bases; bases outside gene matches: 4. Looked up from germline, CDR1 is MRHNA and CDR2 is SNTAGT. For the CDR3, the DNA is TGTGCCAGCAGTGAGTCTAGCGGGGGGGCAACAGATACGCAGTATTTT. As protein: CASSESSGGATDTQYF.

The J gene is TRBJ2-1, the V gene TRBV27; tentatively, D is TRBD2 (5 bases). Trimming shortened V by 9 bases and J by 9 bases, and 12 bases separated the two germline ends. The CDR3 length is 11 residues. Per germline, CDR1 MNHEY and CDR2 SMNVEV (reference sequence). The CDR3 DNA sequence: TGTGCCAGTCTCAGCGGCACTGAGCAGTTCTTC. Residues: CASLSGTEQFF.

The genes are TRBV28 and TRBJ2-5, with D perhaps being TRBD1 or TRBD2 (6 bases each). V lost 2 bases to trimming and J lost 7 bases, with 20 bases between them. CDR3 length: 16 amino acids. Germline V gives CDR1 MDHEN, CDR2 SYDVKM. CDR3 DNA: TGTGCCAGCAGTTTAAGGGGGGCCACGTCCTTGGGGACCCAGTACTTC. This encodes CASSLRGATSLGTQYF.

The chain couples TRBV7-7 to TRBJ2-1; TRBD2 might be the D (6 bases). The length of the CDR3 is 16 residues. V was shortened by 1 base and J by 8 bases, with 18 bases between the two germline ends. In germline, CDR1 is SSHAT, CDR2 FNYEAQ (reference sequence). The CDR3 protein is CASSLGPVGGDYEQFF. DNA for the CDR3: TGTGCCAGCAGCTTAGGCCCGGTTGGAGGGGATTATGAGCAGTTCTTC.

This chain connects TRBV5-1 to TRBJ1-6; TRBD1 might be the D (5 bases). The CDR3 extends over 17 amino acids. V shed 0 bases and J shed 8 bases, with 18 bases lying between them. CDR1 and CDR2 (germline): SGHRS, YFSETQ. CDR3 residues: CASSLGGAQPGDSPLHF. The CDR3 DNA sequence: TGCGCCAGCAGCTTGGGTGGGGCCCAACCGGGGGATTCACCCCTCCACTTT.

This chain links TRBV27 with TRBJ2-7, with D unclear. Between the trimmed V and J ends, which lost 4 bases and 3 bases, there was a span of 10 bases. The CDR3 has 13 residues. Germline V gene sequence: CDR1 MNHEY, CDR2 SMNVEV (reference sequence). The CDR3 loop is CASSWKPNYEQYF. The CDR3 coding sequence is TGTGCCAGCAGTTGGAAGCCAAACTACGAGCAGTACTTC.

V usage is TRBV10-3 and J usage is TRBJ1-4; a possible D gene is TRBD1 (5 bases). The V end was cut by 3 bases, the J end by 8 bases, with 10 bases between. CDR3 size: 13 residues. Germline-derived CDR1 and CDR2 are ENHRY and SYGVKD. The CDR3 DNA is TGTGCCATCAGTGAAGGGGACTTGGAAAAACTGTTTTTT. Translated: CAISEGDLEKLFF.

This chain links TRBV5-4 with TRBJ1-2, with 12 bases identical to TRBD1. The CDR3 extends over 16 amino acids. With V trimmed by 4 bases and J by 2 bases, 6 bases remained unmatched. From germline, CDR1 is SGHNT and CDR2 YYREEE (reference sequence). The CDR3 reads CASSLGQGARNYGYTF. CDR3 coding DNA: TGTGCCAGCAGCCTGGGACAGGGGGCGAGGAACTATGGCTACACCTTC.

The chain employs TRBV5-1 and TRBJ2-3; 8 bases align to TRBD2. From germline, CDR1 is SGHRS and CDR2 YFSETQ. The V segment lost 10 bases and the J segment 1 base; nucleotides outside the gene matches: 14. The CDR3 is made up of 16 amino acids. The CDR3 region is CAGPENAGGCTDTQYF. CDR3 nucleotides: TGCGCCGGCCCCGAGAACGCGGGGGGTTGCACAGATACGCAGTATTTT.

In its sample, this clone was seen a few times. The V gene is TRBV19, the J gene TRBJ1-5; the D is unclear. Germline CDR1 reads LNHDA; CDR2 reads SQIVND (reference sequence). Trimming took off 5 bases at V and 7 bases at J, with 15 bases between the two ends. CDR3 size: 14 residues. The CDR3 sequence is CASSYNSLRQPQHF. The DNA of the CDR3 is TGTGCCAGTAGTTACAACAGCCTGAGGCAGCCCCAGCATTTT.

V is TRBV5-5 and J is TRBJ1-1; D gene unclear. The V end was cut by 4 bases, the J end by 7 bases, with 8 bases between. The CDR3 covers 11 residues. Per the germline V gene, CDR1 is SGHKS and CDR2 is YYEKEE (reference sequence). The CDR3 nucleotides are TGTGCCAGCAGCCTCACGGGTGAAGCTTTCTTT. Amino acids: CASSLTGEAFF.

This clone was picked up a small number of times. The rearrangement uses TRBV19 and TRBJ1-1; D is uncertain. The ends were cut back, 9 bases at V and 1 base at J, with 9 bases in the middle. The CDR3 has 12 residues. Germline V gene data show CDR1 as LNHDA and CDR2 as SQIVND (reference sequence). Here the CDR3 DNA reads TGTGCCAGCAGAAAGGGGAACACTGAAGCTTTCTTT. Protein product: CASRKGNTEAFF.